The clone carrying this T cell receptor beta chain has a handful of counts. Its cognate antigen is unknown. The data derive from a study of T cell repertoires in cytomegalovirus infection. Study-level findings and limits: Predominance within the ex vivo response was attributable to HLA-C-restricted CMV-specific TCR beta clonotypes.

Each CDR3 protein is one row after TCRdb ran MiXCR on the reads. This table has about 140,000 distinct CDR3 sequences, 5% to 6.5% appearing once. This CDR3 is built from 14 residues. Germline CDR1 is LNHNV and CDR2 is YYDKDF (reference sequence). Trimming left V 4 bases short and J 6 bases short, with 12 bases between. The chain employs TRBV15 and TRBJ1-4; no reliable D call. The material sequenced was PBMCs. This receptor was identified in a human donor in good health (CMV status not recorded). Some clones in this sample may be carry-over from other donors' samples. Written as DNA, the CDR3 is TGTGCCACCAGCATAATCAGGTCTGATGAAAAACTGTTTTTT. This gives the protein CATSIIRSDEKLFF. Complete variable domain (other parts from reference TRBV15 and TRBJ1-4): DAMVIQNPRYQVTQFGKPVTLSCSQTLNHNVMYWYQQKSSQAPKLLFHYYDKDFNNEADTPDNFQSRRPNTSFCFLDIRSPGLGDTAMYLCATSIIRSDEKLFFGSGTQLSVL.